These 14 T cell receptor beta chains came from one sample sequenced in a study of human T cells and chemical hapten exposure. Described time point: pre-sensitization, week 0. This sample's treatment: therapeutic diphenylcyclopropenone sensitization with weekly scalp DPC. TCRdb fed the RACE reads into MiXCR, producing one record per CDR3 protein. This table holds approximately 38,000 distinct CDR3 sequences, approximately 10% found once. This specimen was whole blood, taken in connection with sensitization to the hapten diphenylcyclopropenone (DPC). Source of these receptors: a man aged 25-40 years with alopecia areata. Some clones in this sample may be carry-over from other donors' samples.

This clonotype was observed a few times. The V gene is TRBV11-3, the J gene TRBJ2-5; 7 bases are a match to TRBD1. CDR1 is SGHNT and CDR2 is YENEEA in the germline V gene. The CDR3 extends over 14 amino acids. Trimming removed 5 bases from V and 9 bases from J; junction bases left unmatched: 12. CDR3 protein: CASSHRDSPLAQYF. CDR3 bases: TGTGCCAGCAGCCACAGGGACAGCCCCCTGGCCCAGTACTTC.

Only a few counts were recorded for this clonotype. The chain links TRBV9 to TRBJ2-7; 7 nucleotides line up with TRBD2. Germline V lookup: CDR1 SGDLS, CDR2 YYNGEE. The CDR3 contains 13 residues. V shed 4 bases, J shed 6 bases, and the junction held 7 bases outside the gene matches. This CDR3 is CASSLRPGGEQYV. CDR3 bases: TGTGCCAGCAGCCTTCGCCCGGGGGGCGAGCAGTACGTC.

V usage is TRBV20-1 and J usage is TRBJ2-3; D may match TRBD1 or TRBD2 (5 bases each). V lost 3 bases to trimming and J lost 0 bases, with 13 bases between them. Germline-derived CDR1 and CDR2 are DFQATT and SNEGSKA (reference sequence). There are 15 residues in the CDR3. As DNA, the CDR3 is TGCAGTGCTAGCTCAGGGAGAACTAGCACAGATACGCAGTATTTT. Translated: CSASSGRTSTDTQYF.

This clonotype was seen repeatedly, ten times or more. The chain carries TRBV5-4 and TRBJ1-1; D is ambiguous. This CDR3 region has 11 residues. Germline V CDR1 and CDR2: SGHNT, YYREEE (reference sequence). Trimming pared 0 bases from V and 10 bases from J, leaving 7 bases between. The CDR3 protein is CASSLDEVAFF. The CDR3 bases are TGTGCCAGCAGCTTGGATGAGGTAGCTTTCTTT.

At least ten counts were recorded for this clonotype. The rearrangement links TRBV4-1 to TRBJ2-1; no clear D gene. CDR1 is MGHRA, CDR2 YSYEKL, per germline. The germline V and J ends were trimmed by 3 bases and 3 bases, with 6 bases remaining between them. The CDR3 has 13 amino acids. CDR3 in DNA: TGCGCCAGCAGCCACGACCACTACAATGAGCAGTTCTTC. Translated: CASSHDHYNEQFF.

In its sample, this clonotype was seen many times. The rearrangement uses TRBV7-9 and TRBJ1-6; TRBD1 is a possible D gene (5 bases). This CDR3 is 16 amino acids long. Germline V gives CDR1 SEHNR, CDR2 FQNEAQ (reference sequence). V lost 3 bases and J 7 bases, leaving 16 bases between the germline ends. CDR3 protein: CASSFRSGHLNSPLHF. CDR3 bases: TGTGCCAGCAGCTTTCGGAGCGGACATTTAAATTCACCCCTCCACTTT.

V usage is TRBV9 and J usage is TRBJ1-1, with D possibly matching TRBD1 (6 bases). Deletions cut 1 base from V and 10 bases from J, with 14 bases between. Germline V lookup: CDR1 SGDLS, CDR2 YYNGEE. The CDR3 is 13 residues long. This CDR3 reads CASSVRPGAPAFF. The CDR3 DNA is TGTGCCAGCAGCGTAAGGCCAGGGGCACCAGCTTTCTTT.

This clonotype is a singleton in its sample. The chain uses TRBV3-1 and TRBJ1-5; the D gene is possibly TRBD1 (6 bases). Per the germline V gene, CDR1 is LGHDT and CDR2 is YNNKEL (reference sequence). The CDR3 has 14 amino acids. Deletions cut 1 base from V and 2 bases from J, with 6 bases between. The DNA of the CDR3 is TGTGCCAGCAGCCAAGGGACAGGCAATCAGCCCCAGCATTTT. Its translation is CASSQGTGNQPQHF. Looking up the rest from reference TRBV3-1 and TRBJ1-5 gives the full variable domain: DTAVSQTPKYLVTQMGNDKSIKCEQNLGHDTMYWYKQDSKKFLKIMFSYNNKELIINETVPNRFSPKSPDKAHLNLHINSLELGDSAVYFCASSQGTGNQPQHFGDGTRLSIL.

This chain uses TRBV5-1 with TRBJ2-5, with TRBD2 identical over 11 bases. This CDR3 spans 16 amino acids. Germline V CDR1 and CDR2: SGHRS, YFSETQ. V was clipped by 3 bases and J by 1 base; unmatched bases: 5. The CDR3 loop is CASSSPSGGRQETQYF. In nucleotides, the CDR3 is TGCGCCAGCAGCTCGCCTAGCGGGGGGCGCCAAGAGACCCAGTACTTC.

DNA of the CDR3: TGTGCCAGCAGCTTAATTGAGGGGAATGAGCAGTTCTTC. Translation gives CASSLIEGNEQFF. This sequence joins TRBV7-6 and TRBJ2-1; D is tentatively TRBD1 or TRBD2 (5 bases each). The V and J ends lost 2 bases and 7 bases respectively, with 9 bases between them. Germline CDR1 reads SGHVS; CDR2 reads FNYEAQ. This CDR3 has 13 residues.

The chain combines TRBV10-3 with TRBJ1-1, with TRBD1 as a possible D gene (5 bases). This CDR3 comprises 13 residues. V lost 6 bases to trimming and J lost 1 base, with 9 bases between them. The germline V gene encodes CDR1 ENHRY and CDR2 SYGVKD. For the CDR3, the DNA is TGTGCCATCAGCTCCACAGGGAACACTGAAGCTTTCTTT. It yields the protein CAISSTGNTEAFF.

The chain recombines TRBV7-2 with TRBJ2-5; D uncertain. This CDR3 spans 13 amino acids. V gave up 5 bases and J gave up 2 bases, with 9 bases separating them. Germline V gives CDR1 SGHTA, CDR2 FQGNSA. The CDR3 region is CASSRPVQETQYF. CDR3 coding DNA: TGTGCCAGCAGCCGTCCAGTGCAAGAGACCCAGTACTTC. Based on the CDR3 plus reference TRBV7-2 and TRBJ2-5, the full variable domain is GAGVSQSPSNKVTEKGKDVELRCDPISGHTALYWYRQSLGQGLEFLIYFQGNSAPDKSGLPSDRFSAERTGGSVSTLTIQRTQQEDSAVYLCASSRPVQETQYFGPGTRLLVL.

This clonotype was counted at least ten times. This chain links TRBV6-1 with TRBJ2-1; 10 bases are shared with TRBD1. The length of the CDR3 is 16 residues. Germline loops: CDR1 MNHNS, CDR2 SASEGT. After removal of 4 bases from V and 4 bases from J, the junction contained 7 bases not matched to a gene. CDR3 bases: TGTGCCAGCAGTGGGGGACAGGGGACCCGTTACAATGAGCAGTTCTTC. Translation gives CASSGGQGTRYNEQFF.

This clonotype was recorded many times. This chain joins TRBV7-2 and TRBJ2-1; 9 nucleotides agree with TRBD2. The germline V gene encodes CDR1 SGHTA and CDR2 FQGNSA. The CDR3 has 14 amino acids. V was clipped by 2 bases and J by 8 bases; unmatched bases: 4. The CDR3 here is CASSLPGTSHEQFF. CDR3 sequence (DNA): TGTGCCAGCAGCTTACCCGGGACTAGCCATGAGCAGTTCTTC.